This T cell receptor beta chain was sequenced for a study of response to subunit inactivated influenza vaccine. A remark on this clonotype: Its target is unknown.

MiXCR was run by TCRdb on the RT-PCR reads, yielding one entry per CDR3 protein. Of 540,000 or so distinct CDR3 sequences listed, over 10% were seen once; the top ten hold about an eighth. The CDR3 is 14 amino acids. Germline V gene sequence: CDR1 MNHEY, CDR2 SVGAGI. Trimming removed 6 bases from V and 4 bases from J, with 15 bases in between. Study results and limitations: The authors suggested that every seasonal influenza vaccination recruits few new T cells.

The sequence was collected from a middle-aged man who received an inactivated influenza vaccine. V gene TRBV6-5 combines with J gene TRBJ1-1, with D possibly TRBD1 on 6 matching bases. Specimen: PBMCs from blood, collected roughly 45 days after vaccination. The CDR3 DNA is TGTGCCAGCAGGTACAGGGAAGGGGGCACTGAAGCTTTCTTT. Residues: CASRYREGGTEAFF.